This TCR beta chain comes out of a study of T cells in Graves' hyperthyroidism and ophthalmopathy. The study's findings and limits: Using 13 V-J features, a model discriminated ophthalmopathy from stable hyperthyroidism. Blood also showed most of the thyroid clonotypes that were expanded above 0.001.

To note about this clonotype: Antigen specificity is unknown.

TCR beta CDR3 sequences were amplified from RNA transcripts. HTBI primers were used for first-round RT-PCR of the TCR CDR3. TCRdb re-derived calls from the multiplex PCR reads in MiXCR, one entry per CDR3 protein. The repertoire includes 530,000 or so distinct CDR3 sequences, around 24% of them detected once, and about 10% sits in the top ten. V was cut by 5 bases and J by 5 bases, with 18 bases left in between. Germline CDR1 and CDR2: MNHEY and SMNVEV (reference sequence). This CDR3 contains 15 residues. The chain recombines TRBV27 with TRBJ2-5, with a weak D call TRBD2 (7 bases). Sequenced material: blood. This receptor was identified in a woman between 25 and 40 years old with Graves' ophthalmopathy. CDR3 loop: CASSPYSGGGETQYF. The CDR3 nucleotides read TGTGCCAGCAGTCCGTACTCTGGCGGGGGCGAGACCCAGTACTTC.